The clone carrying this T cell receptor (beta chain) was picked up a small number of times. Antigen unknown. The sample is drawn from a study of molecular identifiers for immune sequencing clone quantification. With listed TCR primers and previously described methods, bulk TCR libraries were prepared. TCRdb passed the PCR reads through MiXCR, listing each CDR3 protein once. The table shows tens of thousands of distinct CDR3 sequences, with around a sixth occurring only once. Germline V gene sequence: CDR1 SGHDT, CDR2 YYEEEE. This CDR3 comprises 15 residues. The V end lost 0 bases, the J end lost 0 bases, and 7 bases lay between the germline ends. Findings of the study overall: Shared barcodes on identical TCR molecules could underestimate the sizes of highly expanded clones.

Construction of naive CD8 libraries employed about 19,000 to 1,000,000 sorted cells together with 10%, 30% or 50% RNA. This chain joins TRBV5-6 and TRBJ2-1; the D gene is possibly TRBD1 (5 bases). The source is a human donor in good health. Some libraries in this study had Jurkat cell RNA spiked in. Sequencing input: naive CD8+ T cells from blood, with Jurkat cell RNA spiked in. Subset indicated: FACS-sorted CD8+CD4-CCR7+CD45RA+ naive T cells. CDR3 amino acids: CASSLEGLSYNEQFF. For the CDR3, the DNA is TGTGCCAGCAGCTTGGAGGGGCTCTCCTACAATGAGCAGTTCTTC.